The sequence of this T cell receptor (beta chain) was determined in a study of blood T cell repertoires in COVID-19. With 5 bases clipped from V and 2 bases from J, the junction kept 12 bases outside the gene matches. From germline, CDR1 is SGHRS and CDR2 YFSETQ. This CDR3 is 17 amino acids long. Data came from immunoSEQ multiplex PCR; TCRdb stores just in-frame clones and leaves some out. The table records almost 350,000 clones, more than 70% of them present only once. The source is a woman in her 30s who had been exposed to COVID-19. The rearrangement links TRBV5-1 to TRBJ2-1, with TRBD2 identical over 8 bases. The specimen was PBMCs or T cells enriched from blood (not recorded which). CDR3 bases: TGCGCCAGCAGGGTCCTACCCATAGCGGGGACCTACAATGAGCAGTTCTTC. It codes for CASRVLPIAGTYNEQFF.